Following are 18 T cell receptor beta chains from one sample sequenced in a study of T-cell memory formation after mild COVID-19. In TCRdb, the 5' RACE reads were re-called with MiXCR into one record per CDR3 protein. The repertoire holds about 400,000 distinct CDR3 sequences, with under 25% as singletons. The material sequenced was PBMCs or a T cell subset sorted from them (not recorded which). The receptors here all came from an adult woman who had mild COVID-19 (a few samples of this study predate the infection). Cell type and time point are not known.

This clonotype appeared a few times. The gene calls are TRBV27 and TRBJ1-2; TRBD1 aligns across 7 bases. Germline CDR1 and CDR2: MNHEY and SMNVEV (reference sequence). V lost 5 bases to trimming and J lost 6 bases; unmatched junction nucleotides: 6. This CDR3 has 13 amino acids. Here the CDR3 DNA reads TGTGCCAGCAGTACGACAGGGCGTCATGGCTACACCTTC. Residues: CASSTTGRHGYTF.

This clonotype has just a few counts. The chain employs TRBV7-6 and TRBJ1-6, with no clear D. V lost 1 base to trimming and J lost 13 bases, with 11 bases between them. The CDR3 runs 13 residues. Germline V gene lookup returns CDR1 SGHVS and CDR2 FNYEAQ. The CDR3 spells CASSLVLFAPLHF. CDR3 DNA: TGTGCCAGCAGCTTAGTACTCTTTGCCCCCCTCCACTTT.

The chain joins TRBV12-3 or TRBV12-4 to TRBJ2-2; D may be TRBD2 (5 bases). The CDR3 extends over 13 amino acids. V lost 4 bases to trimming and J lost 5 bases, with 8 bases between them. In DNA, the CDR3 is TGTGCCAGCAGTTCCAAGCGGACCGGGGAGCTGTTTTTT. It codes for CASSSKRTGELFF.

V and J are TRBV12-3 or TRBV12-4 and TRBJ2-5, with 11 nucleotides matching TRBD2. Trimming cost V 6 bases and J 5 bases; bases outside gene matches: 11. The CDR3 spans 16 residues. CDR3 DNA: TGTGCCAGCAGGCTGGGACTAGCGGAAGGTTTGGAGACCCAGTACTTC. Amino acids: CASRLGLAEGLETQYF.

The rearrangement joins TRBV6-5 to TRBJ2-3; possible D gene TRBD2, 6 bases. Trimming left V 6 bases short and J 6 bases short, with 16 bases between. The length of the CDR3 is 14 residues. Germline CDR1 MNHEY, CDR2 SVGAGI. CDR3 residues: CASRDSFAGDTQYF. Here the CDR3 DNA reads TGTGCCAGCAGGGATTCTTTCGCGGGGGATACGCAGTATTTT.

This rearrangement joins TRBV6-5 to TRBJ1-6, with D possibly being TRBD1 (5 bases). There are 17 residues in the CDR3. V lost 4 bases to trimming and J lost 7 bases, with 20 bases between them. Germline V gene data show CDR1 as MNHEY and CDR2 as SVGAGI. This CDR3 is CASSSHSGGDSNSPLHF. The DNA of the CDR3 is TGTGCCAGCAGTTCACATTCCGGGGGAGACAGCAATTCACCCCTCCACTTT.

This clonotype was recorded a few times. This chain joins TRBV24-1 and TRBJ2-2, with TRBD1 matching 7 bases. Germline V gives CDR1 KGHDR, CDR2 SFDVKD. The CDR3 totals 14 residues. V lost 2 bases and J lost 7; bases outside the gene matches: 3. The CDR3 DNA sequence: TGTGCCACCAGTGATTCCAGACAGGGCGGGGAGCTGTTTTTT. Its translation: CATSDSRQGGELFF.

The chain joins TRBV6-5 to TRBJ2-7, with D possibly TRBD2 on 5 matching bases. The CDR3 length is 13 residues. Trimming pared 0 bases from V and 6 bases from J, leaving 9 bases between. Germline CDR1 reads MNHEY; CDR2 reads SVGAGI. CDR3 nucleotide sequence: TGTGCCAGCAGTTACTCCCCCCGGGGCGAGCAGTACTTC. Protein product: CASSYSPRGEQYF.

This sequence joins TRBV7-9 and TRBJ2-1; D remains ambiguous. The germline gives CDR1 SEHNR, CDR2 FQNEAQ (reference sequence). Trimming cost V 8 bases and J 5 bases, with 16 bases left between them. CDR3 length: 14 residues. In nucleotides, the CDR3 is TGTGCCAGCGTTTATGGCTCAGGCCACAATGAGCAGTTCTTC. As protein: CASVYGSGHNEQFF.

The table lists this clonotype with many counts. The chain uses TRBV28 and TRBJ2-1; TRBD2 agrees at 8 bases. Germline V gene lookup returns CDR1 MDHEN and CDR2 SYDVKM. The J segment lost 0 bases and the V segment lost 5 bases, leaving 6 bases of the junction unmatched. This CDR3 has 16 amino acids. The DNA of the CDR3 is TGTGCCAGCAGTGAACCTAGCGGGCACTCCTACAATGAGCAGTTCTTC. Encoded protein: CASSEPSGHSYNEQFF.

This clonotype was observed a few times. The chain couples TRBV12-3 or TRBV12-4 to TRBJ2-1; unclear D gene. The ends were cut back, 6 bases at V and 12 bases at J, with 18 bases in the middle. This CDR3 contains 13 residues. This CDR3 is CASRLPPGAWQFF. The CDR3 nucleotides read TGTGCCAGCAGACTCCCCCCGGGTGCCTGGCAGTTCTTC.

V gene TRBV5-5 combines with J gene TRBJ2-3; D call uncertain. V was clipped by 0 bases and J by 2 bases, with 16 bases between them. Germline CDR1 SGHKS, CDR2 YYEKEE (reference sequence). The CDR3 has 17 amino acids. This CDR3 is CASSLDQYTRFTDTQYF. The DNA for the CDR3 is TGTGCCAGCAGCTTGGACCAGTATACCCGTTTCACAGATACGCAGTATTTT.

This clonotype has more than one count but fewer than ten. This rearrangement joins TRBV15 to TRBJ2-3; TRBD2 agrees at 12 bases. This CDR3 is built from 17 residues. The ends lost 3 bases at V and 3 bases at J; junction bases unmatched: 7. Germline loops: CDR1 LNHNV, CDR2 YYDKDF (reference sequence). CDR3 in DNA: TGTGCCACCAGCAGGGAACCTACTAGCGGGGGGACAGATACGCAGTATTTT. Encoded protein: CATSREPTSGGTDTQYF.

J is TRBJ2-7 and V is TRBV5-1; 7 bases are shared with TRBD1. The CDR3 totals 15 residues. The germline CDR1 and CDR2 sequences are SGHRS and YFSETQ. V lost 0 bases, J lost 2 bases, and 5 bases stayed unmatched. The CDR3 here is CASSLDGTVTYEQYF. DNA for the CDR3: TGCGCCAGCAGCTTGGATGGGACAGTCACCTACGAGCAGTACTTC.

The genes are TRBV2 and TRBJ2-5; unclear D gene. The CDR3 is 12 amino acids. The V and J ends lost 2 bases and 5 bases respectively, with 6 bases between them. The V gene's germline CDR1 is SNHLY and CDR2 FYNNEI. CDR3 region: CASSEWSETQYF. The CDR3 nucleotides read TGTGCCAGCAGTGAATGGTCGGAGACCCAGTACTTC.

This clonotype appeared a few times. The J gene is TRBJ2-1, the V gene TRBV9; 10 bases are shared with TRBD2. From germline, CDR1 is SGDLS and CDR2 YYNGEE. CDR3 length: 15 residues. Germline trimming cut 1 base from V and 5 bases from J; bases unmatched to any gene: 3. CDR3 nucleotides: TGTGCCAGCAGCGTACAAGCGGGGGGGCACAATGAGCAGTTCTTC. Residues: CASSVQAGGHNEQFF.

The chain links TRBV7-9 to TRBJ2-7; possibly TRBD2 for D (6 bases). The germline gives CDR1 SEHNR, CDR2 FQNEAQ (reference sequence). The germline V and J ends were trimmed by 3 bases and 3 bases, with 9 bases remaining between them. The CDR3 is 13 residues long. The CDR3, as DNA: TGTGCCAGCAGCTTCGGAGGGGACTACGAGCAGTACTTC. This codes for CASSFGGDYEQYF.

The chain joins TRBV9 to TRBJ2-7; 15 bases are a match to TRBD2. The CDR3 has 15 amino acids. Germline CDR1 is SGDLS and CDR2 is YYNGEE. V dropped 9 bases and J dropped 5; count of bases not matched to a gene: 9. CDR3 loop: CAKLWTSGRADEQYF. The DNA of the CDR3 is TGTGCCAAGCTTTGGACTAGCGGGAGGGCCGACGAGCAGTACTTC.